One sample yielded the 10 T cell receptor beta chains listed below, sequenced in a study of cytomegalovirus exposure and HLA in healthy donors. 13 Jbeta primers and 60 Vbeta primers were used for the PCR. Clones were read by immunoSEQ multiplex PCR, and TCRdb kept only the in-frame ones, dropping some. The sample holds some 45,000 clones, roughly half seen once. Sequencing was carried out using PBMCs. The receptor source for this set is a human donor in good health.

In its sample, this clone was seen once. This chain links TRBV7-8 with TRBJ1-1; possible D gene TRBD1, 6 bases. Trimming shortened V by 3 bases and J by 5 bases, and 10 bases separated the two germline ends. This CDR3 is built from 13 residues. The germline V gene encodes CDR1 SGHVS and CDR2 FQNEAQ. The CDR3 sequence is CASSFPGETEAFF. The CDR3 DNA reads TGTGCCAGCAGCTTCCCAGGGGAAACTGAAGCTTTCTTT.

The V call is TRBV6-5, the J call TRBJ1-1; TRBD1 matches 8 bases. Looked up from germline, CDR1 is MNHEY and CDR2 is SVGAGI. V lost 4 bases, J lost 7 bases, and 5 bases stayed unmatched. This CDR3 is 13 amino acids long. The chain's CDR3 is CASSLSGQGEAFF. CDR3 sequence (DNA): TGTGCCAGCAGTTTGTCCGGACAGGGTGAAGCTTTCTTT.

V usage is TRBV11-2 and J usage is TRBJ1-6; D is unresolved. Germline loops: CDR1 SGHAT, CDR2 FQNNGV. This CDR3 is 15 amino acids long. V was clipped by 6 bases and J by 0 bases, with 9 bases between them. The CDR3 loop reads CASRGGRSYNSPLHF. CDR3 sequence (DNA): TGTGCCAGCAGGGGAGGTCGCTCCTATAATTCACCCCTCCACTTT.

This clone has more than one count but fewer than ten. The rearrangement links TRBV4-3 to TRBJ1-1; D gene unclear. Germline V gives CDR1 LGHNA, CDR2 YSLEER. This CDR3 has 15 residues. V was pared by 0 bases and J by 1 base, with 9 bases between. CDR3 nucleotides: TGCGCCAGCAGCCAAGAGTTCAGGCGGAACACTGAAGCTTTCTTT. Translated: CASSQEFRRNTEAFF.

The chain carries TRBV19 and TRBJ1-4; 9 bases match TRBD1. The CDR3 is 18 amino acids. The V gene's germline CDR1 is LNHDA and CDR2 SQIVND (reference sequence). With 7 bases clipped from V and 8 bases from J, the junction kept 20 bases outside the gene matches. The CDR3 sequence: CASTRVAGQGTRREKLFF. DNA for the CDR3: TGTGCCAGTACGAGGGTAGCGGGACAGGGTACCCGGCGGGAAAAACTGTTTTTT.

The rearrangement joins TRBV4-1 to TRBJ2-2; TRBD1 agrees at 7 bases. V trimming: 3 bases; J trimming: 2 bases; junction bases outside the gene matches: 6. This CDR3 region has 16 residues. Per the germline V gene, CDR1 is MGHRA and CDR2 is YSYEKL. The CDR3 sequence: CASSQGQFLNTGELFF. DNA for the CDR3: TGCGCCAGCAGCCAGGGACAGTTTTTAAACACCGGGGAGCTGTTTTTT.

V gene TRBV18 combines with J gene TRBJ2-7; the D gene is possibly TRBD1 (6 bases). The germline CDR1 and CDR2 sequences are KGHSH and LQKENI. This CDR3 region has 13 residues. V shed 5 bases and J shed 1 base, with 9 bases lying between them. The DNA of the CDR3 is TGTGCCAGCTCAGGGGACATGTCCTACGAGCAGTACTTC. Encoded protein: CASSGDMSYEQYF.

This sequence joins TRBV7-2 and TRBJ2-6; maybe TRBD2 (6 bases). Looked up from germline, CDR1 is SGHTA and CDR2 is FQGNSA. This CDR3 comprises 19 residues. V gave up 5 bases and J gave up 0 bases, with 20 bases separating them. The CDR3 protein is CASSRHLGTARSGANVLTF. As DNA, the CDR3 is TGTGCCAGCAGCAGGCACCTCGGGACTGCTCGCTCTGGGGCCAACGTCCTGACTTTC.

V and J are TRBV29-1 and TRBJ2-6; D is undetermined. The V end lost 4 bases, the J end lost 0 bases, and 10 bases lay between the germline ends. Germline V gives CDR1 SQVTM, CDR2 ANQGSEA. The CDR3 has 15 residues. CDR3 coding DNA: TGCAGCGTTGGATATGGTAGCTCTGGGGCCAACGTCCTGACTTTC. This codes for CSVGYGSSGANVLTF.

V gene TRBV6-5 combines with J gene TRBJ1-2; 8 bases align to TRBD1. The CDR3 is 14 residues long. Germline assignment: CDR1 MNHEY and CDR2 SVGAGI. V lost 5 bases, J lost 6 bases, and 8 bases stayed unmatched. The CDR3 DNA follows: TGTGCCAGCAGTACTCGGACAGGGAGCAATGGCTACACCTTC. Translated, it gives CASSTRTGSNGYTF.